The 21 T cell receptor beta chains in this list originate from one sample, sequenced in a study of T cell responses to AZD1222 COVID-19 vaccine. The repertoire was sequenced with immunoSEQ multiplex PCR; TCRdb's copy has only in-frame clones and lacks some. The repertoire holds about 120,000 clones, with roughly nine tenths as singletons. The sequenced sample was peripheral blood, obtained on day 0 of AZD1222 vaccination. The receptors originated from an adult in good health.

The rearrangement links TRBV4-2 to TRBJ2-7; a weak D match, TRBD2 (5 bases). CDR3 size: 13 residues. Germline-derived CDR1 and CDR2 are LGHNA and YNFKEQ. Trimming cost V 1 base and J 3 bases, with 7 bases left between them. Here the CDR3 DNA reads TGTGCCAGCAGCCAAGGTGGGAGCTACGAGCAGTACTTC. It codes for CASSQGGSYEQYF.

The chain uses TRBV25-1 and TRBJ2-2, with TRBD2 matching 13 bases. The CDR3 covers 16 residues. Trimming at V came to 6 bases and at J to 4 bases, leaving 5 bases not matched to a gene. The V gene's germline CDR1 is MGHDK and CDR2 SYGVNS. CDR3 DNA sequence: TGTGCCAGCAGGGCTACTAGCGGGAGGGGCACCGGGGAGCTGTTTTTT. Protein: CASRATSGRGTGELFF.

In this sample, this clone turned up once. J is TRBJ1-1 and V is TRBV20-1; the match to TRBD1 covers 7 bases. The V gene's germline CDR1 is DFQATT and CDR2 SNEGSKA (reference sequence). The V gene end was trimmed by 6 bases and the J gene end by 2 bases; junction bases not matched to a gene: 6. The CDR3 contains 13 residues. In nucleotides, the CDR3 is TGCAGTGCGAGTCGACAGGGAAACACTGAAGCTTTCTTT. It specifies CSASRQGNTEAFF.

V usage is TRBV7-9 and J usage is TRBJ1-4; no clear D gene. The V end was cut by 6 bases, the J end by 7 bases, with 6 bases between. Germline lookup yields CDR1 SEHNR and CDR2 FQNEAQ (reference sequence). CDR3 length: 11 amino acids. The chain's CDR3 is CASRFREKLFF. In DNA, the CDR3 is TGTGCCAGCAGATTTCGTGAAAAACTGTTTTTT.

This rearrangement joins TRBV7-2 to TRBJ1-2; D is unclear. Germline V gives CDR1 SGHTA, CDR2 FQGNSA. The CDR3 runs 14 residues. Trimming cost V 1 base and J 8 bases, with 14 bases left between them. The CDR3 loop is CASSLGLSQVGYTF. For the CDR3, the DNA is TGTGCCAGCAGCTTAGGTTTGTCCCAAGTCGGCTACACCTTC. The full variable domain, in which reference TRBV7-2 and TRBJ1-2 provide the parts outside the CDR3, is GAGVSQSPSNKVTEKGKDVELRCDPISGHTALYWYRQSLGQGLEFLIYFQGNSAPDKSGLPSDRFSAERTGGSVSTLTIQRTQQEDSAVYLCASSLGLSQVGYTFGSGTRLTVV.

The gene calls are TRBV6-5 and TRBJ2-1, with 10 bases identical to TRBD1. Trimming at V came to 1 base and at J to 5 bases, leaving 2 bases not matched to a gene. The CDR3 runs 15 residues. Germline V gene data show CDR1 as MNHEY and CDR2 as SVGAGI. CDR3 sequence reads: CASSYLGTGDNEQFF. The CDR3 DNA reads as TGTGCCAGCAGTTACTTGGGGACAGGGGACAATGAGCAGTTCTTC.

V gene TRBV2 combines with J gene TRBJ2-3; 9 bases line up with TRBD2. The CDR3 has 15 amino acids. Trimming took 8 bases from V and 5 from J; bases not matched to a gene: 11. Germline values: CDR1 SNHLY, CDR2 FYNNEI. CDR3 in amino acids: CASCVLAGMRDTQYF. DNA for the CDR3: TGTGCCAGCTGCGTGCTAGCGGGAATGCGAGATACGCAGTATTTT.

The table lists this clone with a count of one. The chain links TRBV7-2 to TRBJ1-3; perhaps TRBD1 as D (6 bases). In germline, CDR1 is SGHTA, CDR2 FQGNSA. There are 15 residues in the CDR3. V shed 6 bases and J shed 2 bases, with 14 bases lying between them. CDR3 residues: CASSLQGMTGNTIYF. The CDR3 bases are TGTGCCAGCAGTCTACAGGGTATGACTGGAAACACCATATATTTT.

This clone has just a few counts. This chain connects TRBV12-3 or TRBV12-4 to TRBJ1-1, with a possible D match to TRBD1 (5 bases). Trimming stripped 3 bases from V and 6 bases from J, with 8 bases between. The CDR3 has 12 amino acids. The CDR3, as DNA: TGTGCCAGCAGTTTTCGGGGCTCTGAAGCTTTCTTT. The encoded protein is CASSFRGSEAFF.

The chain's CDR3 is CATSTSGVSYEQYF. The CDR3 coding sequence is TGCGCCACCTCAACTAGCGGGGTCTCCTACGAGCAGTACTTC. The rearrangement links TRBV5-1 to TRBJ2-7; 10 bases map to TRBD2. With V trimmed by 9 bases and J by 0 bases, 6 bases remained unmatched. Germline V gene data show CDR1 as SGHRS and CDR2 as YFSETQ. The length of the CDR3 is 14 residues.

V and J are TRBV5-6 and TRBJ2-3; possible D gene TRBD1, 6 bases. The CDR3 is made up of 14 amino acids. Germline CDR1 is SGHDT and CDR2 is YYEEEE. V lost 0 bases and J lost 2, with 7 bases in between. CDR3 nucleotide sequence: TGTGCCAGCAGCTTGGGGGGACACACAGATACGCAGTATTTT. Amino acids: CASSLGGHTDTQYF.

This clone came up once. The chain carries TRBV4-1 and TRBJ2-4, with no clear D. Germline V CDR1 and CDR2: MGHRA, YSYEKL. Trimming shortened V by 1 base and J by 0 bases, and 19 bases separated the two germline ends. The length of the CDR3 is 19 residues. CDR3 in amino acids: CASSQGLAQATLAKNIQYF. As DNA, the CDR3 is TGCGCCAGCAGCCAAGGTTTGGCGCAGGCTACACTAGCCAAAAACATTCAGTACTTC.

V is TRBV3-1 (or the pseudogene TRBV3-2) and J is TRBJ1-2; perhaps TRBD1 as D (5 bases). Trimming took off 5 bases at V and 6 bases at J, with 16 bases between the two ends. This CDR3 is 14 amino acids long. Germline-derived CDR1 and CDR2 are LGHDT and YNNKEL (reference sequence). CDR3 protein: CASSIRGGSDGYTF. The CDR3 DNA sequence: TGTGCCAGCAGCATACGGGGGGGTTCCGATGGCTACACCTTC.

This rearrangement joins TRBV7-9 to TRBJ1-5; 8 nucleotides agree with TRBD1. With 3 bases clipped from V and 0 bases from J, the junction kept 1 base outside the gene matches. Germline loops: CDR1 SEHNR, CDR2 FQNEAQ (reference sequence). The CDR3 has 15 residues. The CDR3 here is CASSLGQDSNQPQHF. The CDR3 nucleotides are TGTGCCAGCAGCTTGGGACAGGATAGCAATCAGCCCCAGCATTTT.

This sequence joins TRBV10-3 and TRBJ2-7; 8 bases fit TRBD1. CDR3 length: 17 amino acids. V lost 3 bases, J lost 2 bases, and 12 bases stayed unmatched. Per germline, CDR1 ENHRY and CDR2 SYGVKD. The CDR3, as DNA: TGTGCCATCAGTGACTCCAGGGGGCCAATCCCAACCTACGAGCAGTACTTC. Translation: CAISDSRGPIPTYEQYF.

V is TRBV5-3 and J is TRBJ2-5; maybe TRBD1 (6 bases). TRBV5-3 is marked as an open reading frame, function uncertain. Trimming pared 3 bases from V and 5 bases from J, leaving 14 bases between. The CDR3 contains 14 residues. The CDR3 DNA follows: TGTGCCAGAAGCTGTCGGTGGGGGCCGGAGACCCAGTACTTC. This codes for CARSCRWGPETQYF.

V and J are TRBV7-9 and TRBJ1-1; no reliable D call. Trimming cost V 5 bases and J 5 bases, with 6 bases left between them. The germline V gene encodes CDR1 SEHNR and CDR2 FQNEAQ (reference sequence). This CDR3 contains 11 residues. The CDR3 is CASSRWTEAFF. CDR3 nucleotide sequence: TGTGCCAGCAGCAGATGGACTGAAGCTTTCTTT.

The gene calls are TRBV7-3 and TRBJ2-3; 10 bases line up with TRBD1. The CDR3 is made up of 15 amino acids. V was clipped by 1 base and J by 5 bases; unmatched bases: 3. Germline V gene lookup returns CDR1 SGHTA and CDR2 FQGTGA. The CDR3 here is CASSLSGTGVDTQYF. CDR3 sequence (DNA): TGTGCCAGCAGCTTAAGTGGGACAGGGGTAGATACGCAGTATTTT.

The J gene is TRBJ1-2, the V gene TRBV11-2; TRBD1 is a possible D gene (5 bases). Germline V gene lookup returns CDR1 SGHAT and CDR2 FQNNGV. The CDR3 loop spans 15 amino acids. Trimming removed 0 bases at V and 4 bases at J, with 12 bases between. The CDR3, as DNA: TGTGCCAGCAGCTTAGATCGGAGGGGACTCTATGGCTACACCTTC. This codes for CASSLDRRGLYGYTF. Based on the CDR3 plus reference TRBV11-2 and TRBJ1-2, the full variable domain is EAGVAQSPRYKIIEKRQSVAFWCNPISGHATLYWYQQILGQGPKLLIQFQNNGVVDDSQLPKDRFSAERLKGVDSTLKIQPAKLEDSAVYLCASSLDRRGLYGYTFGSGTRLTVV.

The CDR3 DNA is TGCAGCGCATCGATCGGGACGGGGAACTATGGCTACACCTTC. Its translation: CSASIGTGNYGYTF. The chain employs TRBV29-1 and TRBJ1-2; TRBD1 might be the D (5 bases). CDR1 SQVTM and CDR2 ANQGSEA come from the germline V gene. Between the trimmed V and J ends, which lost 7 bases and 2 bases, there was a span of 17 bases. The CDR3 consists of 14 residues.

Here the CDR3 reads CASNPTDALGYGYTF. CDR3 bases: TGTGCCAGCAACCCGACAGATGCCTTAGGCTATGGCTACACCTTC. The chain employs TRBV9 and TRBJ1-2, with a possible D match to TRBD1 (5 bases). V lost 6 bases and J lost 4, with 19 bases in between. The germline V gene encodes CDR1 SGDLS and CDR2 YYNGEE. This CDR3 region has 15 residues. Looking up the rest from reference TRBV9 and TRBJ1-2 gives the full variable domain: DSGVTQTPKHLITATGQRVTLRCSPRSGDLSVYWYQQSLDQGLQFLIQYYNGEERAKGNILERFSAQQFPDLHSELNLSSLELGDSALYFCASNPTDALGYGYTFGSGTRLTVV.